The next 28 T cell receptor beta chains were all read from a single sample in a study of identical twins. One entry per CDR3 protein results from TCRdb running MiXCR on the 5' RACE reads. The table has 450,000 or so distinct CDR3 sequences, about 14% seen once. These data also featured in a second study, about yellow fever vaccine responses in identical twins.

The sample was CD4+ T cells sorted from blood. Source of these receptors: a woman between 18 and 29 years old in good health.

The chain has TRBV7-2 and TRBJ2-1; TRBD2 agrees at 9 bases. The CDR3 covers 16 residues. V lost 7 bases, J lost 5 bases, and 12 bases stayed unmatched. The germline V gene encodes CDR1 SGHTA and CDR2 FQGNSA. As DNA, the CDR3 is TGTGCCAGCACCCTTACCGGGACTAGCAGCCACAATGAGCAGTTCTTC. Its protein product is CASTLTGTSSHNEQFF.

On this clonotype itself: At one end, the junction sequence differs from germline, possibly due to a read error. The chain links TRBV12-3 or TRBV12-4 to TRBJ2-1; 11 positions agree with TRBD2. The CDR3 is 16 residues long. The CDR3 reads CASRPSTSGVRNELFF. CDR3 in DNA: TGTGCCAGCAGGCCTTCGACTAGCGGGGTTAGGAATGAGCTGTTCTTC.

The rearrangement uses TRBV7-2 and TRBJ2-2; 8 bases map to TRBD1. The CDR3 covers 15 residues. Germline CDR1 and CDR2: SGHTA and FQGNSA. J lost 7 bases, V lost 3 bases, and 7 bases had no gene match. In nucleotides, the CDR3 is TGTGCCAGCAGCTTGGCAGGGGGCCGAAACGGGGAGCTGTTTTTT. Amino acid sequence: CASSLAGGRNGELFF.

This clonotype occurred a few times. The gene calls are TRBV3-1 and TRBJ2-7, with 11 bases identical to TRBD2. Germline V gives CDR1 LGHDT, CDR2 YNNKEL (reference sequence). This CDR3 is 16 amino acids long. Trimming at V came to 0 bases and at J to 4 bases, leaving 5 bases not matched to a gene. The CDR3: CASSQEGSGRDYEQYF. The CDR3 DNA follows: TGTGCCAGCAGCCAAGAAGGTAGCGGGAGGGATTACGAGCAGTACTTC.

This chain connects TRBV11-2 to TRBJ2-3, with D uncertain. The germline gives CDR1 SGHAT, CDR2 FQNNGV. V was trimmed by 5 bases and J by 5 bases, leaving 17 bases between them. This CDR3 has 15 amino acids. This CDR3 is CASSPRTGRGDTQYF. CDR3 nucleotides: TGTGCCAGCAGCCCCAGGACGGGTAGAGGAGATACGCAGTATTTT.

This chain joins TRBV28 and TRBJ2-5; D unresolved. The germline V gene encodes CDR1 MDHEN and CDR2 SYDVKM. V lost 5 bases to trimming and J lost 4 bases, with 11 bases between them. This CDR3 spans 13 amino acids. The CDR3: CASSSPAPETQYF. The CDR3 bases are TGTGCCAGCAGTAGCCCGGCCCCAGAGACCCAGTACTTC.

This clonotype was observed a single time. The chain carries TRBV5-5 and TRBJ2-5; tentatively, D is TRBD1 (5 bases). The CDR3 totals 13 residues. The germline V gene encodes CDR1 SGHKS and CDR2 YYEKEE (reference sequence). V was pared by 8 bases and J by 1 base, with 12 bases between. CDR3 sequence: CARGPGRQETQYF. For the CDR3, the DNA is TGTGCCAGGGGCCCAGGGCGCCAAGAGACCCAGTACTTC.

The chain links TRBV7-2 to TRBJ2-3; 10 bases align to TRBD2. Germline CDR1 SGHTA, CDR2 FQGNSA. Trimming at V came to 1 base and at J to 13 bases, leaving 2 bases not matched to a gene. The CDR3 spans 12 residues. CDR3: CASSLGAGGEYF. The CDR3 coding sequence is TGTGCCAGCAGCTTAGGAGCGGGAGGGGAGTATTTT.

The V and J genes are TRBV12-3 or TRBV12-4 and TRBJ2-1; TRBD2 matches at 7 bases. This CDR3 has 14 amino acids. Trimming at V came to 0 bases and at J to 9 bases, leaving 5 bases not matched to a gene. For the CDR3, the DNA is TGTGCCAGCAGTTTAGCTAGCGGGTTAGTTGAGCAGTTCTTC. Translation gives CASSLASGLVEQFF.

Here the CDR3 DNA reads TGTGCCAGCCCGCGATCTGCTAGCGGGGGGGTAACGGATACGCAGTATTTT. It specifies CASPRSASGGVTDTQYF. The chain recombines TRBV28 with TRBJ2-3; 12 bases match TRBD2. The CDR3 has 17 amino acids. With V trimmed by 8 bases and J by 6 bases, 15 bases remained unmatched. Germline V gene data show CDR1 as MDHEN and CDR2 as SYDVKM.

A few counts support this clonotype. The genes are TRBV3-1 and TRBJ1-1; D ambiguous. CDR3 size: 12 residues. CDR1 LGHDT and CDR2 YNNKEL come from the germline V gene (reference sequence). Between the trimmed V and J ends, which lost 4 bases and 4 bases, there was a span of 7 bases. CDR3 protein: CASSLPFTEAFF. The CDR3 region has the DNA TGTGCCAGCAGCCTACCCTTCACTGAAGCTTTCTTT.

J is TRBJ2-3 and V is TRBV28, with D possibly matching TRBD2 (5 bases). The CDR3 contains 13 residues. The V gene lost 4 bases and the J gene lost 6 bases, with 11 bases spanning the gap. The germline gives CDR1 MDHEN, CDR2 SYDVKM. The CDR3 here is CASSSQLGDTQYF. The CDR3 bases are TGTGCCAGCAGTTCACAACTAGGGGATACGCAGTATTTT.

The chain combines TRBV2 with TRBJ2-6; no clear D gene. The CDR3 extends over 14 amino acids. V lost 7 bases and J lost 0, with 7 bases in between. The germline V gene encodes CDR1 SNHLY and CDR2 FYNNEI. The CDR3 DNA follows: TGTGCCAGCAACCCTATCTCTGGGGCCAACGTCCTGACTTTC. Translation gives CASNPISGANVLTF.

This chain connects TRBV7-9 to TRBJ1-5; TRBD1 is a possible D gene (5 bases). V shed 7 bases and J shed 4 bases, with 14 bases lying between them. Germline CDR1 reads SEHNR; CDR2 reads FQNEAQ (reference sequence). The CDR3 covers 14 residues. The CDR3 bases are TGTGCCAGCAACGACCGGGGGGATAATCAGCCCCAGCATTTT. Residues: CASNDRGDNQPQHF. Variable domain in full (rest from reference TRBV7-9 and TRBJ1-5): DTGVSQNPRHKITKRGQNVTFRCDPISEHNRLYWYRQTLGQGPEFLTYFQNEAQLEKSRLLSDRFSAERPKGSFSTLEIQRTEQGDSAMYLCASNDRGDNQPQHFGDGTRLSIL.

The V gene is TRBV7-6, the J gene TRBJ2-1, with D uncertain. V was cut by 1 base and J by 7 bases, with 11 bases left in between. Germline loops: CDR1 SGHVS, CDR2 FNYEAQ. The CDR3 consists of 14 residues. CDR3 protein: CASSLVLRDNEQFF. CDR3 DNA: TGTGCCAGCAGCTTAGTTCTCCGAGATAATGAGCAGTTCTTC.

The chain recombines TRBV7-8 with TRBJ2-7; D ambiguous. With 1 base removed from V and 2 bases from J, the gap between germline ends came to 12 bases. The CDR3 totals 15 residues. Germline CDR1 is SGHVS and CDR2 is FQNEAQ. The CDR3, as DNA: TGTGCCAGCAGCTTAGGACAAGACCCTACCTACGAGCAGTACTTC. Residues: CASSLGQDPTYEQYF.

This clonotype was seen only a few times. The chain recombines TRBV6-5 with TRBJ2-3; D might be TRBD1 or TRBD2, each matching 6 bases. This CDR3 spans 15 amino acids. Trimming removed 7 bases from V and 2 bases from J, with 16 bases in between. The germline V gene encodes CDR1 MNHEY and CDR2 SVGAGI. The CDR3 DNA sequence: TGTGCCAGCACTCTACTAGGGGGGACCACAGATACGCAGTATTTT. This sequence encodes CASTLLGGTTDTQYF.

There are a few counts of this clonotype. This chain joins TRBV4-1 and TRBJ2-7, with D possibly TRBD2 on 5 matching bases. Trimming stripped 0 bases from V and 3 bases from J, with 12 bases between. From germline, CDR1 is MGHRA and CDR2 YSYEKL. CDR3 length: 15 amino acids. The CDR3: CASSQDPQRDYEQYF. CDR3 nucleotide sequence: TGCGCCAGCAGCCAAGATCCCCAGAGGGACTACGAGCAGTACTTC.

The chain joins TRBV28 to TRBJ2-1, with 12 positions matching TRBD2. The ends lost 5 bases at V and 15 bases at J; junction bases unmatched: 20. In germline, CDR1 is MDHEN, CDR2 SYDVKM. The CDR3 extends over 17 amino acids. The CDR3 sequence is CASSPIPIGLAGREMFF. The CDR3 bases are TGTGCCAGCAGTCCGATCCCGATAGGACTAGCGGGACGTGAGATGTTCTTC.

Many counts were recorded for this clonotype. The genes are TRBV7-2 and TRBJ2-3; TRBD2 agrees at 8 bases. The CDR3 length is 13 residues. CDR1 SGHTA and CDR2 FQGNSA come from the germline V gene. The V and J ends lost 5 bases and 6 bases, in that order; junction bases with no gene match: 4. CDR3 coding DNA: TGTGCCAGCAGCGCCGGGACTAGTGATACGCAGTATTTT. Encoded protein: CASSAGTSDTQYF.

The chain recombines TRBV5-5 with TRBJ2-5; D may correspond to TRBD1 or TRBD2 (5 bases each). There are 14 residues in the CDR3. Germline-derived CDR1 and CDR2 are SGHKS and YYEKEE (reference sequence). Between the trimmed V and J ends, which lost 4 bases and 2 bases, there was a span of 12 bases. CDR3 sequence reads: CASSPEWGQETQYF. The CDR3 coding sequence is TGTGCCAGCAGCCCCGAGTGGGGGCAAGAGACCCAGTACTTC.

This clonotype was counted between two and nine times. The chain carries TRBV30 and TRBJ2-3; no firm D call. The CDR3 has 13 amino acids. In germline, CDR1 is GTSNPN, CDR2 SVGIG (reference sequence). V was pared by 2 bases and J by 1 base, with 7 bases between. The CDR3 DNA reads as TGTGCCTGGAGTCGAGCGCGCACAGATACGCAGTATTTT. Protein sequence: CAWSRARTDTQYF.

In the case of this clonotype: An end of the junction does not agree with germline; a read error may underlie this. The chain carries TRBV18 and TRBJ2-7; D is unclear. The CDR3 length is 16 residues. The V gene's germline CDR1 is KGHSH and CDR2 LQKENI. The CDR3 sequence: CVSSPISTPQSYEQYF. As DNA, the CDR3 is TGTGTCAGCTCACCCATTTCAACCCCACAATCCTACGAGCAGTACTTC.

This clonotype was seen only a few times. V gene TRBV29-1 combines with J gene TRBJ2-1; no clear D. This CDR3 comprises 11 residues. Looked up from germline, CDR1 is SQVTM and CDR2 is ANQGSEA. Trimming shortened V by 5 bases and J by 7 bases, and 9 bases separated the two germline ends. CDR3 in DNA: TGCAGCGTTATTCGTGGGAATGAGCAGTTCTTC. Protein sequence: CSVIRGNEQFF.

This chain joins TRBV4-1 and TRBJ2-7; a weak D match, TRBD2 (5 bases). CDR1 is MGHRA, CDR2 YSYEKL, per germline. This CDR3 comprises 15 residues. V was clipped by 0 bases and J by 10 bases, with 19 bases between them. As DNA, the CDR3 is TGCGCCAGCAGCCAAGATGGCGGCACAGCGGATTCCCAGTACTTC. Translated: CASSQDGGTADSQYF.

This chain links TRBV5-1 with TRBJ2-3; the match to TRBD2 covers 8 bases. Germline CDR1 and CDR2: SGHRS and YFSETQ. J was trimmed by 2 bases and V by 6 bases; bases with no gene match: 5. The CDR3 extends over 14 amino acids. In nucleotides, the CDR3 is TGCGCCAGCAAGGGCGGGAGGACCACAGATACGCAGTATTTT. It is translated as CASKGGRTTDTQYF.

This clonotype was detected a few times. J is TRBJ2-7 and V is TRBV5-1; D might be TRBD1 or TRBD2, each matching 5 bases. CDR1 SGHRS and CDR2 YFSETQ come from the germline V gene. This CDR3 comprises 13 residues. V was pared by 0 bases and J by 6 bases, with 10 bases between. The CDR3 reads CASSLDPGGEQYF. CDR3 DNA sequence: TGCGCCAGCAGCTTGGACCCTGGGGGCGAGCAGTACTTC.

A few counts support this clonotype. This chain connects TRBV12-3 or TRBV12-4 to TRBJ1-2, with D unclear. The CDR3 sequence is 11 residues long. Deletions cut 2 bases from V and 6 bases from J, with 4 bases between. The CDR3 region is CASSLRDGYTF. CDR3 sequence (DNA): TGTGCCAGCAGTTTAAGGGATGGCTACACCTTC.